Sequencing of this T cell receptor beta chain was carried out in a study of radiotherapy plus CTLA-4 blockade in lung cancer. Whole-study context: For approximately 17% of patients, objective responses occurred, and about 30% had disease control.

In regard to this clone: Antigen specificity is unknown.

Profiled with immunoSEQ multiplex PCR; TCRdb holds only in-frame clones, not every one. The table records about 28,000 clones, around 73% of them present only once. Study-wide findings and caveats: TCR clones originating in tumors grew in number in blood after radiotherapy plus ipilimumab.

CDR3 size: 14 residues. J gave up 3 bases and V 5 bases, and 2 bases lay outside the gene matches. Germline CDR1 is SGHVS and CDR2 is FQNEAQ. It was focal radiation plus CTLA-4 blockade with ipilimumab that patients with chemo-refractory metastatic non-small-cell lung cancer received. The clonotype was recovered from a human donor with non-small cell lung cancer who had stable disease on radiotherapy plus ipilimumab. The chain is built from TRBV7-8 and TRBJ1-1, with 11 positions matching TRBD1. Sequencing used peripheral blood, obtained from a patient treated with radiotherapy plus ipilimumab. CDR3 sequence (DNA): TGTGCCAGCAGCCCGGACAGGGGGCACACTGAAGCTTTCTTT. Translation gives CASSPDRGHTEAFF. Complete variable domain (other parts from reference TRBV7-8 and TRBJ1-1): GAGVSQSPRYKVAKRGQDVALRCDPISGHVSLFWYQQALGQGPEFLTYFQNEAQLDKSGLPSDRFFAERPEGSVSTLKIQRTQQEDSAVYLCASSPDRGHTEAFFGQGTRLTVV.